This entry features one T cell receptor (beta chain) sequence. What it recognizes is unknown. The data were taken from a study of Graves' ophthalmopathy and Graves' hyperthyroidism. Findings and caveats of the study: Blood contained most expanded thyroid clonotypes exceeding 0.001 frequency. Cross-validated, the 13-signature model showed 87.88%/81.08% sensitivity/specificity, and 80%/75% in the test set.

V was clipped by 1 base and J by 4 bases; unmatched bases: 11. Germline assignment: CDR1 PRHDT and CDR2 FYEKMQ (reference sequence). The CDR3 loop spans 18 amino acids. The authors amplified TCR beta CDR3 regions from RNA transcripts. First-round RT-PCR used HTBI primers; second-round multiplex PCR followed. TCRdb fed the multiplex PCR reads into MiXCR, producing one record per CDR3 protein. The sample yields a few hundred thousand distinct CDR3 sequences, approximately 20% seen once. Clinical symptoms, serum thyroxine, TRAb, thyroid ultrasound and orbital computed tomography determined diagnosis. PBMCs were density-gradient isolated from roughly 10 ml fresh blood.

The sample consisted of peripheral blood. The origin of this receptor is a woman aged 18-29 years with Graves' ophthalmopathy. This chain links TRBV13 with TRBJ2-4; 9 bases map to TRBD1. The DNA for the CDR3 is TGTGCCAGCAGCTTAGAGGGGACAGGGTCCCCCAAGAAAAACATTCAGTACTTC. Translated, it gives CASSLEGTGSPKKNIQYF.